This TCR beta chain was captured by sequencing in a study of blood T cell repertoires in COVID-19. Whole-study context: Samples representing acute and convalescent COVID-19 were sourced from the United States, Italy and Spain.

V lost 2 bases and J lost 7; bases outside the gene matches: 8. The germline CDR1 and CDR2 sequences are MNHEY and SVGEGT. The CDR3 consists of 14 residues. Methods used by the authors: The assay estimated nucleated cells by amplifying reference gene primers. Here immunoSEQ multiplex PCR was the method, and the copy in TCRdb shows in-frame clones only, minus some. Clone size and V and J calls were adopted from that table, with D and trimming inferred from the DNA. The sample holds 150,000 to 200,000 clones, under 90% seen once. Sequenced: peripheral blood. This TCR was sampled from a woman aged 70-85 years with COVID-19, enrolled during active disease. This chain links TRBV6-2 or TRBV6-3 with TRBJ2-7; TRBD2 agrees at 7 bases. The CDR3 spells CASSYGGVQWEQYV. The DNA for the CDR3 is TGTGCCAGCAGTTACGGGGGGGTCCAGTGGGAGCAGTACGTC.